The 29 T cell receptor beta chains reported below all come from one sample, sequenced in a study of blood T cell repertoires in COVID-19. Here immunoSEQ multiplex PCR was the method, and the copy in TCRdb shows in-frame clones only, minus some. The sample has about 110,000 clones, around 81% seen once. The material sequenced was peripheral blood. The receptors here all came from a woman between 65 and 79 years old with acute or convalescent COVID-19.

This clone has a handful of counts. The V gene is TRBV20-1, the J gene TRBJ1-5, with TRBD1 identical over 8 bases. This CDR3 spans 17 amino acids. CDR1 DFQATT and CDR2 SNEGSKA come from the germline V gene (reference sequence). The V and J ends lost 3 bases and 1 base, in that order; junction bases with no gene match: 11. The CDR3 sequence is CSASSNRGGRSNQPQHF. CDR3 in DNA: TGCAGTGCTAGTTCAAACAGGGGGGGAAGAAGCAATCAGCCCCAGCATTTT.

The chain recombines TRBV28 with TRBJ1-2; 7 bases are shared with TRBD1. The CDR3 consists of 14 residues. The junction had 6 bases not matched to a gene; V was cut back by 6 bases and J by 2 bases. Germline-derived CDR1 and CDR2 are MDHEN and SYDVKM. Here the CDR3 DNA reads TGTGCCAGCAGGGCCTCGGGACAGAACTATGGCTACACCTTC. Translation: CASRASGQNYGYTF.

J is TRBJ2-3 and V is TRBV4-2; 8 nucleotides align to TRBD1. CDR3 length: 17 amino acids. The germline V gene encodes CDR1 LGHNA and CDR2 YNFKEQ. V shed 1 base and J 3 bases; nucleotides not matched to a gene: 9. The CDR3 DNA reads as TGTGCCAGCAGCCAAGTAGGCGGACAGGGTAGGACAGATACGCAGTATTTT. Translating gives CASSQVGGQGRTDTQYF.

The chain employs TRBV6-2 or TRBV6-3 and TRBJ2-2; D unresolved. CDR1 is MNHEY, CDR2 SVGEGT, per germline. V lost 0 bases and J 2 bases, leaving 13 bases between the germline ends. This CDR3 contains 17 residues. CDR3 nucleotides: TGTGCCAGCAGTTACTCGACAACAGAATTAAACACCGGGGAGCTGTTTTTT. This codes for CASSYSTTELNTGELFF.

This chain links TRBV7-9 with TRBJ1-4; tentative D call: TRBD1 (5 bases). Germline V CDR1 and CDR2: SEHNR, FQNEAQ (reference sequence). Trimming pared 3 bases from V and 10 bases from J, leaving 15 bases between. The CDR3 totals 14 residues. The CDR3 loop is CASSFRGGSVKLFF. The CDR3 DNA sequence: TGTGCCAGCAGCTTTCGGGGGGGAAGTGTAAAACTGTTTTTT.

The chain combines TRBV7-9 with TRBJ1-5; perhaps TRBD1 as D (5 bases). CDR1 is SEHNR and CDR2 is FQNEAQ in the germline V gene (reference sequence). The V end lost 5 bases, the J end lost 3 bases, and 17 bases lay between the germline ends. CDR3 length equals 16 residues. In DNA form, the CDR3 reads TGTGCCAGCAGCCCAATCGGGGGTTCCTACAATCAGCCCCAGCATTTT. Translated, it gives CASSPIGGSYNQPQHF.

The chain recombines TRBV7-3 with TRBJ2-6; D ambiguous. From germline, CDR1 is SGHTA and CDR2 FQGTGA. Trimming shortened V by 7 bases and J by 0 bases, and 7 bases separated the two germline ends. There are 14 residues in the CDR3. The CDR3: CASKTGSGANVLTF. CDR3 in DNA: TGTGCCAGCAAGACTGGCTCTGGGGCCAACGTCCTGACTTTC. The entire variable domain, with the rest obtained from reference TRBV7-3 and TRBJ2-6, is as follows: GAGVSQTPSNKVTEKGKYVELRCDPISGHTALYWYRQSLGQGPEFLIYFQGTGAADDSGLPNDRFFAVRPEGSVSTLKIQRTERGDSAVYLCASKTGSGANVLTFGAGSRLTVL.

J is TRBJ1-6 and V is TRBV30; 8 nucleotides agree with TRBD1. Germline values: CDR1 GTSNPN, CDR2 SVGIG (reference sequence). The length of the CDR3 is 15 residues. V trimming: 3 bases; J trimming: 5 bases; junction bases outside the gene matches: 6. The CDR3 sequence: CAWRKKGQDNSPLHF. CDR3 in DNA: TGTGCCTGGAGAAAGAAGGGACAGGATAATTCACCCCTCCACTTT.

The CDR3 region has the DNA TGTGCCAGCAGCTTTGTCACTAGCGGGAGGGCGTCGGCCGGGGAGCTGTTTTTT. The encoded protein is CASSFVTSGRASAGELFF. The V and J genes are TRBV5-5 and TRBJ2-2, with 13 bases identical to TRBD2. The length of the CDR3 is 18 residues. Germline assignment: CDR1 SGHKS and CDR2 YYEKEE (reference sequence). J lost 6 bases, V lost 2 bases, and 10 bases had no gene match.

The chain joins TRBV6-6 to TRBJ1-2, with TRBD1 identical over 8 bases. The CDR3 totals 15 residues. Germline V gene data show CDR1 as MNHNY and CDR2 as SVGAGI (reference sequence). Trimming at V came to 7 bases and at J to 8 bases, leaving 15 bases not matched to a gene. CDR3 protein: CASTTGGLAGSGYTF. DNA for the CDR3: TGTGCCAGCACCACAGGGGGGTTGGCAGGGAGCGGCTACACCTTC.

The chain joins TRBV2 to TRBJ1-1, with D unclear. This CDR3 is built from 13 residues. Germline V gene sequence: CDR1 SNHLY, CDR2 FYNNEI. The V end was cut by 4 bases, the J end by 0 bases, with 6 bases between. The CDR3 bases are TGTGCCAGCAGTGGACATTTGAACACTGAAGCTTTCTTT. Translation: CASSGHLNTEAFF.

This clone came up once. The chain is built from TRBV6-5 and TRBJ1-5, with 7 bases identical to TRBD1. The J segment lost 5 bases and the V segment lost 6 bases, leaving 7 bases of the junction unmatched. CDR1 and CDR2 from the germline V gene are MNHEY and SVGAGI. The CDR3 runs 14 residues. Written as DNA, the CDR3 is TGTGCCAGCAGCGCCAGGGGGAATGATCAGCCCCAGCATTTT. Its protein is CASSARGNDQPQHF.

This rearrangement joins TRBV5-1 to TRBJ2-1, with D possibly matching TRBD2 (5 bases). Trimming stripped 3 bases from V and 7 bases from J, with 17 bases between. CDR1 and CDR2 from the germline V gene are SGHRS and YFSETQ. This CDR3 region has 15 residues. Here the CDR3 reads CASSSSGHTGNEQFF. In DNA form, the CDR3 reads TGCGCCAGCAGCTCCTCGGGCCACACGGGGAATGAGCAGTTCTTC.

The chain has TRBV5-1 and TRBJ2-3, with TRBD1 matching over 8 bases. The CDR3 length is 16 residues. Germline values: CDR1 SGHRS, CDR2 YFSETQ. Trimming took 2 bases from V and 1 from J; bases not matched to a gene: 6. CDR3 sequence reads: CASSLPGGAGTDTQYF. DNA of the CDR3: TGCGCCAGCAGCTTACCAGGGGGCGCTGGCACAGATACGCAGTATTTT. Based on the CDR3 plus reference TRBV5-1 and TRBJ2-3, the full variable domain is KAGVTQTPRYLIKTRGQQVTLSCSPISGHRSVSWYQQTPGQGLQFLFEYFSETQRNKGNFPGRFSGRQFSNSRSEMNVSTLELGDSALYLCASSLPGGAGTDTQYFGPGTRLTVL.

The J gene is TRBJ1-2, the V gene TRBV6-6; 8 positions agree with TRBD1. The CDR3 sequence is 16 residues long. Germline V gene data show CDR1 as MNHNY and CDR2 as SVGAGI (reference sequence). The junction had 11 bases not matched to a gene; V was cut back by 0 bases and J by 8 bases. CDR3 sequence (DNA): TGTGCCAGCAGTTACTCTTCGACAGGGGAAATTTTCGGCTACACCTTC. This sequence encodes CASSYSSTGEIFGYTF.

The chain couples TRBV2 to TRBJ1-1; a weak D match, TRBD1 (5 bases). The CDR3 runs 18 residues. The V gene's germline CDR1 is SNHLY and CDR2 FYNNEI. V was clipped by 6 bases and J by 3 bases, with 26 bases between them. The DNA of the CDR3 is TGTGCCAGCAGGTTTCCCGGGGGGGGGTTTGCGTCAGACACTGAAGCTTTCTTT. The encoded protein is CASRFPGGGFASDTEAFF.

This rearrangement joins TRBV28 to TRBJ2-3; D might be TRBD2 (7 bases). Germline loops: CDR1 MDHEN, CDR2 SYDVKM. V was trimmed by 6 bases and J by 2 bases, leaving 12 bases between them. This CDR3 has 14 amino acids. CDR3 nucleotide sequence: TGTGCCAGCAGCGTAGGGGGGGTCACAGATACGCAGTATTTT. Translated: CASSVGGVTDTQYF.

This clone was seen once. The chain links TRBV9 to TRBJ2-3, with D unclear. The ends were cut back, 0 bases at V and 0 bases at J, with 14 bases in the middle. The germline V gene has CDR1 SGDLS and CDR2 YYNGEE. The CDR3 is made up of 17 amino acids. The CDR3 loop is CASSVATQRTSTDTQYF. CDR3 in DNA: TGTGCCAGCAGCGTAGCTACCCAGCGTACAAGCACAGATACGCAGTATTTT.

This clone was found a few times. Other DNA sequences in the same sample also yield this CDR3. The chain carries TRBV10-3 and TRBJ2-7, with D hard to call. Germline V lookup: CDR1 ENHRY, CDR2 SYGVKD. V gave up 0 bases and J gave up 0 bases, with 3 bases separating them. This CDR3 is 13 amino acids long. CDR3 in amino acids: CAISESSSYEQYF. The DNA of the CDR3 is TGTGCCATCAGTGAGTCCTCCTCCTACGAGCAGTACTTC.

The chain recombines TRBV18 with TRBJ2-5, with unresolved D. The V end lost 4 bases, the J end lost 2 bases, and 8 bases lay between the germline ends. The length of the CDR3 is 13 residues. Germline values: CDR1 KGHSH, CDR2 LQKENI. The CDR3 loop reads CASSQPNQETQYF. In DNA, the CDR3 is TGTGCCAGCTCACAACCCAATCAAGAGACCCAGTACTTC. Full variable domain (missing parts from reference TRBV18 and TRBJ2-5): NAGVMQNPRHLVRRRGQEARLRCSPMKGHSHVYWYRQLPEEGLKFMVYLQKENIIDESGMPKERFSAEFPKEGPSILRIQQVVRGDSAAYFCASSQPNQETQYFGPGTRLLVL.

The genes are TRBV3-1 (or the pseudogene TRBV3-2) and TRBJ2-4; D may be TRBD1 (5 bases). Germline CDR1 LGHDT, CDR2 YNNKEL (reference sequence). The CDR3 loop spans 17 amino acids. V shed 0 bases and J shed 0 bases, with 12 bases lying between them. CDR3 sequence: CASSQDMTDLAKNIQYF. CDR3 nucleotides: TGTGCCAGCAGCCAAGATATGACAGACCTAGCCAAAAACATTCAGTACTTC.

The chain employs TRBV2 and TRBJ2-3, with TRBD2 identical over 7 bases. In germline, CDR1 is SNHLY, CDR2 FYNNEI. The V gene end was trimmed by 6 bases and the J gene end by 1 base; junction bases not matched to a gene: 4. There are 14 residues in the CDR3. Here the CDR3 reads CASSAGDGTDTQYF. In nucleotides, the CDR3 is TGTGCCAGCAGCGCGGGGGACGGCACAGATACGCAGTATTTT.

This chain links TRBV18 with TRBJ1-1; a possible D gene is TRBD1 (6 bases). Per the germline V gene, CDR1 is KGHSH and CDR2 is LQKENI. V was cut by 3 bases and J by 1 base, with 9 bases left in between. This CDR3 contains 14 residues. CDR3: CASSPPGQNTEAFF. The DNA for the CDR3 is TGTGCCAGCTCACCCCCGGGACAGAACACTGAAGCTTTCTTT.

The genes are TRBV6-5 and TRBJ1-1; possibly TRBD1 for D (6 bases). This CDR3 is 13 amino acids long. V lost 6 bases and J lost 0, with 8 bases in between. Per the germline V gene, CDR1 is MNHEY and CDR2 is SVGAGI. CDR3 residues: CASRGTLNTEAFF. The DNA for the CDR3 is TGTGCCAGCAGGGGGACATTGAACACTGAAGCTTTCTTT.

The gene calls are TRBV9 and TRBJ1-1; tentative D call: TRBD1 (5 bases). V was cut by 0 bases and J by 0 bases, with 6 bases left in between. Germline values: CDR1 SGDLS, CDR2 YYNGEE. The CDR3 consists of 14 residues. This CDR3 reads CASSVGQMNTEAFF. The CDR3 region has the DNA TGTGCCAGCAGCGTAGGACAGATGAACACTGAAGCTTTCTTT.

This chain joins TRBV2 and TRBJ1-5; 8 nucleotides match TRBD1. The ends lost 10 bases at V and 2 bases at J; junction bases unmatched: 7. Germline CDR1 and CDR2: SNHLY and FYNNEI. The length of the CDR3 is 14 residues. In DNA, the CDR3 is TGTGCCACCCAGAGGGGACAGGGCAATCAGCCCCAGCATTTT. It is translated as CATQRGQGNQPQHF.

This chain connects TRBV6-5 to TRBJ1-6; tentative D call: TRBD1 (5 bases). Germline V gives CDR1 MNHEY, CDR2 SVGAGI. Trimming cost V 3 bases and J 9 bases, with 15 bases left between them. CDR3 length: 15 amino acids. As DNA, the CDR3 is TGTGCCAGCAGTTATGTTACAGGATCGGGTTCACCCCTCCACTTT. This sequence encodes CASSYVTGSGSPLHF.

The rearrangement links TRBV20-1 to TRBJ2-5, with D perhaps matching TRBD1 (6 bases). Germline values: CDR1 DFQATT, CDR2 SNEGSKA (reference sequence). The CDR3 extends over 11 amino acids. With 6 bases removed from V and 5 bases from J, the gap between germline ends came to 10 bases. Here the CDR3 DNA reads TGCAGTGCAAACAGGGTGGAGACCCAGTACTTC. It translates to CSANRVETQYF.

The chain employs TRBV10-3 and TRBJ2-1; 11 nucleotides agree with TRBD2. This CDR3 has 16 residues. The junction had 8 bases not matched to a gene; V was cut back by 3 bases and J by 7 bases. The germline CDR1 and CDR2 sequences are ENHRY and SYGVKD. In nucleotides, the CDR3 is TGTGCCATCAGTGACCTTACTAGCGGGGGAGGGAATGAGCAGTTCTTC. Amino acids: CAISDLTSGGGNEQFF.